This is a list of T cell receptor beta chains from one sample in a study of patients and donors after allogeneic stem cell transplantation. TCRdb ran MiXCR on the RT-PCR reads and lists one entry per CDR3 protein. The sample contains approximately 99,000 distinct CDR3 sequences, around 33% of which appear only once. Sequenced: blood, either unsorted or a sorted T cell fraction (not recorded which). The receptors were sampled from a human donor who was either an allogeneic HSCT recipient or a stem cell or donor lymphocyte infusion donor (not recorded which). It is not recorded whose cells these are; they may come from a transplant donor. Both conserved end residues are part of each CDR3. A D gene is named only where the DNA matches it firmly. A row's size may be missing; if present it is once, few, many or a size class.

v_call,j_call,d_call,clone_size,cdr3_aa,cdr3_nt
TRBV6-2/TRBV6-3,TRBJ1-5,NA,NA,CASSYVAAHQPQHF,TGTGCCAGCAGTTACGTTGCCGCGCATCAGCCCCAGCATTTT
TRBV6-2/TRBV6-3,TRBJ2-5,NA,NA,CASSYVGTNQETQYF,TGTGCCAGCAGTTACGTGGGGACGAACCAAGAGACCCAGTACTTC
TRBV5-5,TRBJ1-5,NA,many,CASSLRPSWGYSNQPQHF,TGTGCCAGCAGCTTGAGGCCTTCCTGGGGTTATAGCAATCAGCCCCAGCATTTT
TRBV24-1,TRBJ2-5,TRBD2,NA,CATSDMTSGGWETQYF,TGTGCCACCAGTGACATGACTAGCGGGGGATGGGAGACCCAGTACTTC
TRBV18,TRBJ2-1,NA,NA,CASSPLAWDEQFF,TGTGCCAGCTCACCACTAGCTTGGGATGAGCAGTTCTTC
TRBV5-1,TRBJ2-4,NA,NA,CASRQENAKNIQYF,TGCGCCAGCAGACAGGAGAACGCCAAAAACATTCAGTACTTC
TRBV7-7,TRBJ2-7,TRBD1,NA,CASHRDSLYEQYF,TGTGCTAGCCATCGGGACAGTCTCTACGAGCAGTACTTC
TRBV10-3,TRBJ2-7,TRBD2,NA,CAITSLAGGPEQYF,TGTGCCATCACCTCACTAGCGGGAGGGCCAGAGCAGTACTTC
TRBV4-2,TRBJ2-2,NA,NA,CASSQDPSVKELFF,TGTGCCAGCAGCCAAGATCCCTCGGTGAAGGAGCTGTTTTTT
TRBV4-2,TRBJ1-2,NA,few,CASSLLVGQAFSYGYTF,TGTGCCAGCAGCTTGCTGGTAGGCCAGGCTTTCTCCTATGGCTACACCTTC
TRBV27,TRBJ2-7,NA,once,CASSAGVDFGEQYF,TGTGCCAGCAGTGCAGGGGTTGATTTCGGCGAGCAGTACTTC
TRBV6-6,TRBJ1-1,TRBD1,NA,CASSYSRQGGPEAFF,TGTGCCAGCAGTTACTCGAGACAGGGAGGCCCTGAAGCTTTCTTT
TRBV24-1,TRBJ2-2,NA,NA,CATSDPHRDSGELFF,TGTGCCACCAGTGATCCCCACAGGGATTCCGGGGAGCTGTTTTTT
TRBV29-1,TRBJ1-1,TRBD1,NA,CSANRGLEAFF,TGCAGCGCCAACAGGGGCCTTGAAGCTTTCTTT
TRBV27,TRBJ2-1,TRBD2,once,CASSRKGTSLNNEQFF,TGTGCCAGCAGTAGAAAGGGGACTAGTCTTAACAATGAGCAGTTCTTC
TRBV7-9,TRBJ2-2,TRBD2,NA,CAQGTSGNTGELFF,TGTGCCCAAGGAACTAGCGGGAACACCGGGGAGCTGTTTTTT
TRBV18,TRBJ1-2,NA,few,CASSPQGPDLYGYTF,TGTGCCAGCTCACCCCAGGGCCCGGACCTCTATGGCTACACCTTC
TRBV3-1,TRBJ2-5,TRBD1,NA,CASSPYRGRETQYF,TGTGCCAGCAGCCCTTACAGGGGGCGGGAGACCCAGTACTTC
TRBV4-1,TRBJ2-3,TRBD2,few,CASSHSGIPADTQYF,TGCGCCAGCAGCCACAGCGGGATCCCCGCAGATACGCAGTATTTT
TRBV20-1,TRBJ2-1,TRBD2,NA,CSATSGKIYEQFF,TGCAGTGCTACTAGCGGGAAAATCTATGAGCAGTTCTTC
TRBV10-3,TRBJ1-3,TRBD1,few,CAISDRAGNTIYF,TGTGCCATCAGCGACAGGGCCGGAAACACCATATATTTT
TRBV24-1,TRBJ2-1,NA,few,CATRQDNEQFF,TGTGCCACCAGGCAAGACAATGAGCAGTTCTTC
TRBV13,TRBJ1-6,NA,NA,CASSFSVGGSYNSPLHF,TGTGCCAGCAGCTTCTCCGTGGGTGGCTCCTATAATTCACCCCTCCACTTT
TRBV7-2,TRBJ1-3,NA,few,CASSRTITNTIYF,TGTGCCAGCAGCCGTACTATCACAAACACCATATATTTT
TRBV4-3,TRBJ2-3,NA,few,CASSQVQGSADTQYF,TGCGCCAGCAGCCAAGTTCAAGGCTCGGCAGATACGCAGTATTTT
TRBV29-1,TRBJ2-1,TRBD2,NA,CSVASGRPGEQFF,TGCAGCGTTGCAAGCGGGAGGCCAGGTGAGCAGTTCTTC